A selection of T cell receptor beta chains follows, all from one sample in a study of blood T cell repertoires in COVID-19. This table comes from immunoSEQ multiplex PCR, and its TCRdb copy is limited to in-frame clones, with some not included. The sample yields roughly 460,000 clones, around 90% seen once. Sequenced input: peripheral blood. These TCRs come from a man younger than 35 with COVID-19, enrolled during active disease. CDR3s include the opening cysteine and the closing phenylalanine or tryptophan. D genes are given only for firm matches. Clone sizes are given selectively: once, few, many, or a class where the clone is expanded.

CDR3 DNA	CDR3 protein	D gene	clone size	V gene	J gene
TGTGCCAGCAGTGAAAGGTCAGGGGGCAATGAGCAGTTCTTC	CASSERSGGNEQFF	TRBD1	-	TRBV2	TRBJ2-1
TGTGCCAGCAGCCCATCTAGCGGGGGGGCCCAAGAGACCCAGTACTTC	CASSPSSGGAQETQYF	TRBD2	-	TRBV13	TRBJ2-5
TGTGCCACCAGCAGGGCTAGCGGCTTAGGTTCGGATACGCAGTATTTT	CATSRASGLGSDTQYF	TRBD2	-	TRBV15	TRBJ2-3
TGTGCCAGTAGTGCGGACTCTGCGGACCTCTACTACGAGCAGTACTTC	CASSADSADLYYEQYF	-	-	TRBV19	TRBJ2-7
TGTGCCAGCAGCTTAGACCTAGGGGGACTAGCGCCCGAGGGAGAGCAGTACTTC	CASSLDLGGLAPEGEQYF	TRBD2	-	TRBV11-3	TRBJ2-7
TGTGCCAGTAGACCGGGACAGGGGCTCCAGCCCCAGCATTTT	CASRPGQGLQPQHF	TRBD1	once	TRBV19	TRBJ1-5
TGTGCCGCCTCCGGGACAGGGACTGAAAAACTGTTTTTT	CAASGTGTEKLFF	TRBD1	few	TRBV6-5	TRBJ1-4
TGTGCCACCAGCAGAGACCCAGGTTACAATGAGCAGTTCTTC	CATSRDPGYNEQFF	-	-	TRBV15	TRBJ2-1
TGTGCCAGCTCTCCTAGCGGGACCACCGGGGAGCTGTTTTTT	CASSPSGTTGELFF	TRBD2	-	TRBV11-2	TRBJ2-2
TGTGCCAGCAGCCGCAATCTGACAGGGGCAAGGGATCAGCCCCAGCATTTT	CASSRNLTGARDQPQHF	-	few	TRBV12-1	TRBJ1-5
TGTGCTAGTGCCCGCGACAGGGGCCTTGAAGCTTTCTTT	CASARDRGLEAFF	TRBD1	-	TRBV12-5	TRBJ1-1
TGTGCCAGCAGCCCGGGGGGGGGCAATTCACCCCTCCACTTT	CASSPGGGNSPLHF	-	-	TRBV9	TRBJ1-6
TGTGCCAGTAGTACGGGAAGAGCGGGAAACACCATATATTTT	CASSTGRAGNTIYF	-	-	TRBV19	TRBJ1-3
TGTGCAAGTCGCTTACGAGACTATGGCTACACCTTC	CASRLRDYGYTF	-	-	TRBV12-2	TRBJ1-2
TGTGCCAGCAGCCCCCGTTGGGCCACAGATACGCAGTATTTT	CASSPRWATDTQYF	-	-	TRBV27	TRBJ2-3
TGCGCCAGCAGCTGGACGGGGGGGAAGTACCAAGAGACCCAGTACTTC	CASSWTGGKYQETQYF	TRBD2	-	TRBV5-1	TRBJ2-5
TGCGCCAGCAGCTTAGAAGGACAGGGGAATAATCAGCCCCAGCATTTT	CASSLEGQGNNQPQHF	TRBD1	-	TRBV5-1	TRBJ1-5
TGTGCCAGCAGCTTAGCTTTACAGAGCTCAACTAATGAAAAACTGTTTTTT	CASSLALQSSTNEKLFF	-	-	TRBV7-9	TRBJ1-4
TGTGCCAGTAGTACAGGCGGGAGAGGTACCGGGGAGCTGTTTTTT	CASSTGGRGTGELFF	TRBD2	-	TRBV19	TRBJ2-2
TGCGCCAGCAGCCCAGGGGTACGGAAGGTGAATGAAAAACTGTTTTTT	CASSPGVRKVNEKLFF	-	-	TRBV4-1	TRBJ1-4
TGTGCCACCAGTGATTTAAGTCTACCCATCGAGCAGTTCTTC	CATSDLSLPIEQFF	-	-	TRBV24-1	TRBJ2-1
TGTGCCACCAGCAGTTGGCTAGCGGGGGGCACCAATGAGCAGTTCTTC	CATSSWLAGGTNEQFF	TRBD2	once	TRBV15	TRBJ2-1
TGTGCCAGCAGCTTGTCTACAGGGCCCGAGCAGTACTTC	CASSLSTGPEQYF	-	-	TRBV7-2	TRBJ2-7
TGTGCCATCAAGACAGGGGTCTACGAGCAGTACTTC	CAIKTGVYEQYF	TRBD1	-	TRBV6-5	TRBJ2-7
TGTGCTAGTGGTAAATCTGGGACTAGCGGTGCGCAGTACTTC	CASGKSGTSGAQYF	TRBD2	-	TRBV12-5	TRBJ2-7